One and the same sample provided the 3 T cell receptor beta chains below, sequenced in a study of blood T cell repertoires in COVID-19. Profiled with immunoSEQ multiplex PCR; TCRdb holds only in-frame clones, not every one. The sample contains roughly 200,000 clones, 70% to 85% of which appear only once. Source material: peripheral blood. The receptors shown here come from a man aged 50 to 59 who had recovered from COVID-19.

The chain combines TRBV9 with TRBJ2-2, with a possible D match to TRBD1 (5 bases). The CDR3 sequence is 16 residues long. Germline V lookup: CDR1 SGDLS, CDR2 YYNGEE. The V and J ends lost 3 bases and 2 bases respectively, with 14 bases between them. CDR3: CASSDGRTLNTGELFF. CDR3 nucleotide sequence: TGTGCCAGCAGCGACGGACGGACACTTAACACCGGGGAGCTGTTTTTT.

The chain has TRBV6-2 or TRBV6-3 and TRBJ2-5; TRBD2 might be the D (6 bases). Germline values: CDR1 MNHEY, CDR2 SVGEGT. The CDR3 length is 17 residues. V was trimmed by 2 bases and J by 5 bases, leaving 21 bases between them. CDR3 amino acids: CASSYGRREEAWETQYF. The CDR3, as DNA: TGTGCCAGCAGTTACGGTAGGAGGGAGGAGGCGTGGGAGACCCAGTACTTC.

V is TRBV5-1 and J is TRBJ2-5, with a tentative D call TRBD2 (5 bases). Trimming took 4 bases from V and 1 from J, leaving 11 bases between them. The CDR3 totals 14 residues. Germline V gene lookup returns CDR1 SGHRS and CDR2 YFSETQ. CDR3 in amino acids: CASSVSGTQETQYF. The DNA of the CDR3 is TGCGCCAGCAGCGTAAGCGGTACCCAAGAGACCCAGTACTTC.